The sample holds many counts of the clone carrying this T cell receptor beta chain. This sample is part of a study of metastatic and nonmetastatic thyroid tumors. CDR1 and CDR2 (germline): SGHNT, YYREEE (reference sequence). V lost 4 bases and J lost 9; bases outside the gene matches: 14. The CDR3 runs 16 residues. TCRdb re-called clones from the PCR reads using MiXCR. The profile covers about 89,000 clones, with about an eighth appearing a single time and around 8.8% taken by the ten largest. Thyroid surgery was preceded by no treatment in any patient. This clonotype was sampled from a female donor with papillary thyroid cancer or a benign thyroid nodule (not recorded which). Some clones in this sample may be carry-over from other donors' samples. The sample comprised tumor tissue. The chain uses TRBV5-4 and TRBJ2-1, with 9 bases identical to TRBD2. The CDR3 sequence: CASSPIAGAPGAEQFF. As DNA, the CDR3 is TGTGCCAGCAGCCCGATAGCGGGAGCTCCGGGGGCTGAGCAGTTCTTC.